Below, one TCR beta chain is given with its context. Its target is unknown. TCRdb's table, derived via immunoSEQ multiplex PCR, lists solely in-frame clones and lacks some. The table records 8,000 to 10,000 clones, around 64% of them present only once. The data belong to a study of neoadjuvant anti-PD-1 for oral cavity cancer. Study-wide results and caveats: Pretreatment Treg/Th17 ratio correlated inversely with post-treatment tumor clonality.

Time point reported: after neoadjuvant nivolumab, at surgical resection. Germline-derived CDR1 and CDR2 are MDHEN and SYDVKM. Trimming took 3 bases from V and 6 from J, leaving 8 bases between them. This CDR3 region has 13 residues. The chain is built from TRBV28 and TRBJ2-2, with a possible D match to TRBD1 (5 bases). The TCR was taken from a person between 35 and 79 years old with oral cavity squamous cell carcinoma. This specimen was PBMCs, taken after nivolumab (anti-PD-1) treatment. The DNA of the CDR3 is TGTGCCAGCAGTTTTTCAGGGTCCGGGGAGCTGTTTTTT. The encoded protein is CASSFSGSGELFF.